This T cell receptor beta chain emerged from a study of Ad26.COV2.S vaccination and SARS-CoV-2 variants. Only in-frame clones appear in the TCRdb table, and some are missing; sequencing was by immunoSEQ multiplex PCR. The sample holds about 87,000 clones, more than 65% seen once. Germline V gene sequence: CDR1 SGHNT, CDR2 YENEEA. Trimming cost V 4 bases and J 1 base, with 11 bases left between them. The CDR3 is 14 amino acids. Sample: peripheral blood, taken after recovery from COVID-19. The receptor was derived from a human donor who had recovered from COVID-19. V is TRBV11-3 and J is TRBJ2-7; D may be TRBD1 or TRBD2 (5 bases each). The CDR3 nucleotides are TGTGCCAGCAGCTCGGGACGGTCATCCTACGAGCAGTACTTC. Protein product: CASSSGRSSYEQYF. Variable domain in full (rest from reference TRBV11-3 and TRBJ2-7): EAGVVQSPRYKIIEKKQPVAFWCNPISGHNTLYWYLQNLGQGPELLIRYENEEAVDDSQLPKDRFSAERLKGVDSTLKIQPAELGDSAVYLCASSSGRSSYEQYFGPGTRLTVT.